Following are 25 T cell receptor beta chains from one sample sequenced in a study of CD8+CD57+ T cells in acquired aplastic anemia. According to the study, genomic DNA was the template for TCR beta VDJ and CDR3 profiling. TCRdb recomputed calls from the reads with MiXCR, one row per CDR3 protein. The sample holds around 190,000 distinct CDR3 sequences; about 53% are singletons and the top ten take roughly 15%. Sequenced material: sorted CD4+, CD8+, or CD8+CD57+ T cells (not recorded which) from PBMCs. Receptors originate from a human donor in good health, serving as a control.

Regarding this clonotype: One junction end does not reproduce the germline sequence, and a read error may be involved. This sequence joins TRBV2 and TRBJ2-2; the D is unclear. This CDR3 comprises 13 residues. Looked up from germline, CDR1 is SNHLY and CDR2 is FYNNEI. DNA for the CDR3: TGTGCCATCAGTGACCGAGACACCGGGGAGCTGTTTTTT. Its protein is CAISDRDTGELFF.

The rearrangement uses TRBV29-1 and TRBJ1-1; a possible D gene is TRBD1 (5 bases). The CDR3 is made up of 13 amino acids. Germline-derived CDR1 and CDR2 are SQVTM and ANQGSEA. Trimming cost V 8 bases and J 9 bases, with 22 bases left between them. The CDR3 nucleotides are TGCAGCAGTCCCGAGTGGGAGGGGCCGAAAGCTTTCTTT. Protein: CSSPEWEGPKAFF.

This chain links TRBV7-2 with TRBJ2-3; D not certain. Germline values: CDR1 SGHTA, CDR2 FQGNSA. CDR3 size: 15 residues. Trimming stripped 0 bases from V and 10 bases from J, with 17 bases between. The CDR3 DNA sequence: TGTGCCAGCAGCTTAGCGCAACAAGGCCCCGGAGCGCAGTATTTT. This codes for CASSLAQQGPGAQYF.

The sample holds a few counts of this clonotype. The V gene is TRBV2, the J gene TRBJ2-1; a possible D gene is TRBD1 (6 bases). V lost 5 bases and J lost 9, with 20 bases in between. The germline CDR1 and CDR2 sequences are SNHLY and FYNNEI. This CDR3 spans 15 amino acids. This CDR3 is CASSRGRRVGGEQFF. CDR3 sequence (DNA): TGTGCCAGCAGTAGGGGACGCCGCGTAGGGGGTGAGCAGTTCTTC.

This clonotype was counted ten times or more. The chain has TRBV4-3 and TRBJ1-2; 7 bases map to TRBD1. The CDR3 spans 17 residues. V lost 1 base and J lost 7; bases outside the gene matches: 15. From germline, CDR1 is LGHNA and CDR2 YSLEER. The CDR3 DNA reads TGCGCCAGCAGCCAAGCCACCGGGACAGCATCTTTCGGTGGCTACACCTTC. Its translation: CASSQATGTASFGGYTF.

This chain connects TRBV5-6 to TRBJ2-7; 10 bases are a match to TRBD1. V lost 7 bases, J lost 2 bases, and 15 bases stayed unmatched. The CDR3 length is 17 residues. Per germline, CDR1 SGHDT and CDR2 YYEEEE. The CDR3 bases are TGTGCCAGCCCTTCCTATACCGGGACAGGGGCCCCCTACGAGCAGTACTTC. Protein: CASPSYTGTGAPYEQYF. Supplemented by reference TRBV5-6 and TRBJ2-7, the full variable domain reads DAGVTQSPTHLIKTRGQQVTLRCSPKSGHDTVSWYQQALGQGPQFIFQYYEEEERQRGNFPDRFSGHQFPNYSSELNVNALLLGDSALYLCASPSYTGTGAPYEQYFGPGTRLTVT.

This chain joins TRBV5-6 and TRBJ1-1; no definite D call. V gave up 0 bases and J gave up 3 bases, with 9 bases separating them. Germline assignment: CDR1 SGHDT and CDR2 YYEEEE. The CDR3 is 14 amino acids. CDR3: CASSLEREYTEAFF. CDR3 DNA sequence: TGTGCCAGCAGCTTGGAGAGAGAATACACTGAAGCTTTCTTT.

This clonotype was counted ten times or more. The V and J genes are TRBV4-2 and TRBJ2-3; 7 nucleotides line up with TRBD2. The germline CDR1 and CDR2 sequences are LGHNA and YNFKEQ. The J segment lost 4 bases and the V segment lost 0 bases, leaving 7 bases of the junction unmatched. CDR3 length: 16 residues. CDR3 loop: CASSQDASGGPDTQYF. DNA for the CDR3: TGTGCCAGCAGCCAAGATGCTAGCGGAGGTCCAGATACGCAGTATTTT.

Many counts were recorded for this clonotype. V is TRBV7-8 and J is TRBJ1-1; D is undetermined. This CDR3 is built from 15 residues. Trimming cost V 7 bases and J 0 bases, with 15 bases left between them. Germline-derived CDR1 and CDR2 are SGHVS and FQNEAQ. The CDR3, as DNA: TGTGCCAGCACCACCACACATGGGGTGAACACTGAAGCTTTCTTT. Its protein product is CASTTTHGVNTEAFF.

This sequence joins TRBV6-5 and TRBJ2-5; 13 bases map to TRBD2. Germline V gene lookup returns CDR1 MNHEY and CDR2 SVGAGI. The V segment lost 1 base and the J segment 5 bases; nucleotides outside the gene matches: 7. CDR3 size: 17 residues. The CDR3 sequence: CASSYYGLAGVRETQYF. The CDR3 DNA reads TGTGCCAGCAGTTACTACGGACTAGCGGGAGTCAGGGAGACCCAGTACTTC.

On this clonotype itself: An end of the junction differs from the germline gene, which may be a read error. The chain is built from TRBV12-3 or TRBV12-4 and TRBJ2-7; D may correspond to TRBD1 or TRBD2 (5 bases each). The CDR3 covers 15 residues. The CDR3 DNA reads TGCGCCAGCAGTTTAGCGTGGGGCAGGCACTACGAGCAGTACTTC. This gives the protein CASSLAWGRHYEQYF.

This chain uses TRBV5-1 with TRBJ2-7; maybe TRBD1 (6 bases). V was shortened by 0 bases and J by 4 bases, with 11 bases between the two germline ends. CDR1 and CDR2 from the germline V gene are SGHRS and YFSETQ. The CDR3 is made up of 14 amino acids. In DNA, the CDR3 is TGCGCCAGCAGCTTGGTGGCTACAGGGTACGAGCAGTACTTC. This gives the protein CASSLVATGYEQYF. The whole variable domain, filled in from reference TRBV5-1 and TRBJ2-7, reads KAGVTQTPRYLIKTRGQQVTLSCSPISGHRSVSWYQQTPGQGLQFLFEYFSETQRNKGNFPGRFSGRQFSNSRSEMNVSTLELGDSALYLCASSLVATGYEQYFGPGTRLTVT.

This rearrangement joins TRBV7-2 to TRBJ2-7; perhaps TRBD1 as D (5 bases). The CDR3 loop spans 13 amino acids. CDR1 SGHTA and CDR2 FQGNSA come from the germline V gene. V was cut by 2 bases and J by 5 bases, with 10 bases left in between. As DNA, the CDR3 is TGTGCCAGCAGCTTAACAAGGGGCCACGAGCAGTACTTC. Translating gives CASSLTRGHEQYF.

A note on this clonotype: The conserved phenylalanine or tryptophan normally closing the CDR3 is absent here, so this likely arose from a read error. This rearrangement joins TRBV24-1 to TRBJ2-3; 7 nucleotides line up with TRBD1. CDR1 and CDR2 (germline): KGHDR, SFDVKD. There are 14 residues in the CDR3. With V trimmed by 4 bases and J by 11 bases, 11 bases remained unmatched. The CDR3: CATSDSDGQAEQYS. The CDR3 DNA reads TGTGCCACCAGTGACTCGGACGGACAGGCTGAGCAGTATTCT.

This chain connects TRBV7-9 to TRBJ2-5; a weak D match, TRBD1 (5 bases). This CDR3 is built from 15 residues. V was pared by 4 bases and J by 3 bases, with 15 bases between. Germline loops: CDR1 SEHNR, CDR2 FQNEAQ (reference sequence). The DNA for the CDR3 is TGTGCCAGCAGCTCAGAACAGGATTTGGAAGAGACCCAGTACTTC. Residues: CASSSEQDLEETQYF.

This clonotype was observed a few times. The chain couples TRBV10-2 to TRBJ2-1, with 10 bases fitting TRBD1. Germline CDR1 WSHSY, CDR2 SAAADI. V shed 7 bases, J shed 6 bases, and the junction held 9 bases outside the gene matches. The CDR3 length is 15 residues. CDR3 sequence reads: CASNAGTGEFNEQFF. For the CDR3, the DNA is TGCGCCAGCAACGCCGGGACAGGGGAGTTCAATGAGCAGTTCTTC.

This clonotype was detected once. The chain recombines TRBV15 with TRBJ2-7; possibly TRBD1 for D (6 bases). The germline V gene encodes CDR1 LNHNV and CDR2 YYDKDF (reference sequence). There are 15 residues in the CDR3. V was trimmed by 0 bases and J by 1 base, leaving 10 bases between them. CDR3 amino acids: CATSRDGTGSYEQYF. The CDR3 region has the DNA TGTGCCACCAGCAGAGACGGAACAGGGTCCTACGAGCAGTACTTC.

A few counts support this clonotype. The rearrangement joins TRBV20-1 to TRBJ2-7, with 7 bases that match TRBD1. This CDR3 contains 12 residues. Germline V gene data show CDR1 as DFQATT and CDR2 as SNEGSKA (reference sequence). The V and J ends lost 4 bases and 9 bases, in that order; junction bases with no gene match: 9. The CDR3 region is CSATDREIMQYF. In nucleotides, the CDR3 is TGCAGTGCTACTGACAGGGAGATTATGCAGTACTTC.

Note on this clonotype: A much larger clone is a single base away; this may be a read error. The chain carries TRBV6-6 and TRBJ2-7, with 7 bases lining up with TRBD1. CDR1 MNHNY and CDR2 SVGAGI come from the germline V gene (reference sequence). With 11 bases clipped from V and 4 bases from J, the junction kept 17 bases outside the gene matches. The CDR3 covers 15 residues. The CDR3 DNA reads as TGTGCCGGCACCTTAAATAGCCAGGGGGTTTACGAGCAGTACTTC. Translated: CAGTLNSQGVYEQYF.

This chain links TRBV7-9 with TRBJ2-7; D is possibly TRBD1 (6 bases). This CDR3 region has 15 residues. Germline CDR1 SEHNR, CDR2 FQNEAQ (reference sequence). The ends were cut back, 1 base at V and 2 bases at J, with 12 bases in the middle. DNA of the CDR3: TGTGCCAGCAGCTTAGGGTACAGGGACACCTACGAGCAGTACTTC. Amino acid sequence: CASSLGYRDTYEQYF.

This clonotype has a single count. The junction and the germline gene differ at one end; a read error may be behind it. J is TRBJ2-1 and V is TRBV9; maybe TRBD2 (6 bases). The germline V gene encodes CDR1 SGDLS and CDR2 YYNGEE. This CDR3 comprises 16 residues. The CDR3 sequence is CASSVYRDSSYNEQLF. CDR3 sequence (DNA): TGTGCCAGCAGCGTATACCGGGACTCGAGTTACAATGAGCAGTTATTC. Drawing the rest from reference TRBV9 and TRBJ2-1, the complete variable domain is DSGVTQTPKHLITATGQRVTLRCSPRSGDLSVYWYQQSLDQGLQFLIQYYNGEERAKGNILERFSAQQFPDLHSELNLSSLELGDSALYFCASSVYRDSSYNEQLFGPGTRLTVL.

Turning to this clonotype: The conserved final phenylalanine or tryptophan is absent from the CDR3, which likely points to a read error. The chain carries TRBV7-2 and TRBJ1-1, with D tentatively TRBD1 (5 bases). V dropped 5 bases and J dropped 3 bases, with 10 bases sitting between them. There are 13 residues in the CDR3. Germline V gene sequence: CDR1 SGHTA, CDR2 FQGNSA. The CDR3 DNA is TGTGCCAGCAGCGACATAGGGGACACTGAAGCTTTCTCT. Its translation: CASSDIGDTEAFS.

At least ten counts were recorded for this clonotype. The chain is built from TRBV20-1 and TRBJ1-5, with D possibly TRBD1 on 5 matching bases. Germline CDR1 is DFQATT and CDR2 is SNEGSKA (reference sequence). The ends were cut back, 0 bases at V and 3 bases at J, with 9 bases in the middle. CDR3 length equals 14 residues. In nucleotides, the CDR3 is TGCAGTGCTAGAGATCAGGGTTTCAATCAGCCCCAGCATTTT. Amino acids: CSARDQGFNQPQHF.

This clonotype appeared once. The rearrangement uses TRBV7-6 and TRBJ2-3, with TRBD2 matching 8 bases. Germline-derived CDR1 and CDR2 are SGHVS and FNYEAQ. Trimming took 3 bases from V and 2 from J; bases not matched to a gene: 7. CDR3 size: 16 residues. This chain's CDR3 is CASSLDGRGVTDTQYF. CDR3 nucleotide sequence: TGTGCCAGCAGCTTGGACGGGAGGGGGGTCACAGATACGCAGTATTTT.

This clonotype was found many times. The chain has TRBV28 and TRBJ2-1, with 11 bases identical to TRBD2. Germline CDR1 and CDR2: MDHEN and SYDVKM. This CDR3 comprises 16 residues. Trimming cost V 6 bases and J 7 bases; bases outside gene matches: 11. CDR3 bases: TGTGCCAGCAGCACCGTACTAGCGGGGGATGTAAATGAGCAGTTCTTC. Residues: CASSTVLAGDVNEQFF.